This T cell receptor (beta chain) was captured by sequencing in a study of blood T cells in healthy people across ages. For the study at large: About one barcoded TCR beta cDNA was captured per two T cells. Study-wide results and caveats: When set beside aged donors, long-lived donors presented more naive CD4+ cells and higher diversity.

It was with a sample-barcoded 5' primer and a J-beta primer mix that a second PCR of about 6 to 11 cycles was run. TCRdb recomputed calls from the 5' RACE reads with MiXCR, one row per CDR3 protein. Of around 1.5 million distinct CDR3 sequences listed, 45% to 70% are singletons. Details on this clonotype: What it binds is not known.

The specimen sequenced was blood. The clonotype was recovered from a man aged 18 to 35 in good health.

DNA for the CDR3: TGCGCCAGCAGCCAAAATGGGGAAGGCTACACCTTC. This encodes CASSQNGEGYTF. The chain has TRBV4-1 and TRBJ1-2; no definite D call. The germline gives CDR1 MGHRA, CDR2 YSYEKL. V dropped 2 bases and J dropped 8 bases, with 9 bases sitting between them. There are 12 residues in the CDR3.